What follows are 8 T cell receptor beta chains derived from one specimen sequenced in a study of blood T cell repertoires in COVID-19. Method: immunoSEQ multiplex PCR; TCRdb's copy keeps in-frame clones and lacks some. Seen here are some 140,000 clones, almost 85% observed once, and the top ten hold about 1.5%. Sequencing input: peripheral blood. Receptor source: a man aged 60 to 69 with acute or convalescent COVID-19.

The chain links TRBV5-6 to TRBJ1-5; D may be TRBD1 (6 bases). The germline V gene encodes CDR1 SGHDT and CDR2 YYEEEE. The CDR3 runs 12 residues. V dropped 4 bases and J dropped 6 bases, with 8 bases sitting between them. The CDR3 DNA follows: TGTGCCAGCAGCGGGGGCGGTCAGCCCCAGCATTTT. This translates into CASSGGGQPQHF.

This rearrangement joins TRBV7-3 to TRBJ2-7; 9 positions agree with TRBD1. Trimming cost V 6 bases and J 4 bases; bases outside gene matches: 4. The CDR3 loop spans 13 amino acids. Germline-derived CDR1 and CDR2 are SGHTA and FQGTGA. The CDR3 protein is CASSPGQGYEQYF. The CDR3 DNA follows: TGTGCCAGCAGTCCGGGACAGGGTTACGAGCAGTACTTC.

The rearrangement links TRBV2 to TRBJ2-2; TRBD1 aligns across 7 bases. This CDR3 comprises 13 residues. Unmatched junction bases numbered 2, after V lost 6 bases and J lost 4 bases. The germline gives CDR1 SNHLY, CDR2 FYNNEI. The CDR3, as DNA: TGTGCCAGCAGCAGGGACAGCACCGGGGAGCTGTTTTTT. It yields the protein CASSRDSTGELFF.

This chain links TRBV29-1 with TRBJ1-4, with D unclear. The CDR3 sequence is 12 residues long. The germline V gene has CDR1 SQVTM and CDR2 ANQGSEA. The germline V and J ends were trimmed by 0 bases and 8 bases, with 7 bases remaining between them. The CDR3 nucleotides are TGCAGCGTTGAAGATCGGGGAGAAAAACTGTTTTTT. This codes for CSVEDRGEKLFF.

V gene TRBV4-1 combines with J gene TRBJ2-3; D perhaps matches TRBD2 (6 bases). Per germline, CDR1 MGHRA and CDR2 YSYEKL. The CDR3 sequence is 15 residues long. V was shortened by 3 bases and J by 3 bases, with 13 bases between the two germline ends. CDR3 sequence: CASSQTAGRTDTQYF. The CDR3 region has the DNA TGCGCCAGCAGCCAGACAGCCGGGAGAACAGATACGCAGTATTTT.

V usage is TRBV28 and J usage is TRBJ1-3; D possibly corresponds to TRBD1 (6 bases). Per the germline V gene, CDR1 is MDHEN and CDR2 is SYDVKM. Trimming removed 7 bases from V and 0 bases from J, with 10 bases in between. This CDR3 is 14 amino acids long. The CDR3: CASKGVYSGNTIYF. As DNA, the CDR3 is TGTGCCAGCAAGGGGGTCTACTCTGGAAACACCATATATTTT.

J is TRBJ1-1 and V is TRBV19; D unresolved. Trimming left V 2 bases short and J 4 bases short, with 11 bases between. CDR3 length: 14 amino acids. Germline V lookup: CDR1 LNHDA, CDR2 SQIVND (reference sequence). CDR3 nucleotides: TGTGCCAGTAGTATACGAGGCAGTGGCACTGAAGCTTTCTTT. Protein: CASSIRGSGTEAFF.

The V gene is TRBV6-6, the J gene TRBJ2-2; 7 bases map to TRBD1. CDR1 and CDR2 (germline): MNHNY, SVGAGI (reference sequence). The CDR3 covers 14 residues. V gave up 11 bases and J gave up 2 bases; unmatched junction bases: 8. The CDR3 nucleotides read TGTGCCGCTACCGACAGGGAAAACACCGGGGAGCTGTTTTTT. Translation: CAATDRENTGELFF.